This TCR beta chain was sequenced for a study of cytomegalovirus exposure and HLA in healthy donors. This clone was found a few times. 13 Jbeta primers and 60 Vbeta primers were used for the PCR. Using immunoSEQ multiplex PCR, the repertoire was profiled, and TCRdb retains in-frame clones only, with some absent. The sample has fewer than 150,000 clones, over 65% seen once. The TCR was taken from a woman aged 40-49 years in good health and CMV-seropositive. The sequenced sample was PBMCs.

The CDR3 nucleotides read TGCGCCAGCAGCTTGGGACTAGCGGGACTTAGAGGTGAGCAGTTCTTC. It specifies CASSLGLAGLRGEQFF. This sequence joins TRBV5-1 and TRBJ2-1, with 11 nucleotides matching TRBD2. The germline CDR1 and CDR2 sequences are SGHRS and YFSETQ. The V segment lost 0 bases and the J segment 9 bases; nucleotides outside the gene matches: 8. The CDR3 is 16 amino acids.